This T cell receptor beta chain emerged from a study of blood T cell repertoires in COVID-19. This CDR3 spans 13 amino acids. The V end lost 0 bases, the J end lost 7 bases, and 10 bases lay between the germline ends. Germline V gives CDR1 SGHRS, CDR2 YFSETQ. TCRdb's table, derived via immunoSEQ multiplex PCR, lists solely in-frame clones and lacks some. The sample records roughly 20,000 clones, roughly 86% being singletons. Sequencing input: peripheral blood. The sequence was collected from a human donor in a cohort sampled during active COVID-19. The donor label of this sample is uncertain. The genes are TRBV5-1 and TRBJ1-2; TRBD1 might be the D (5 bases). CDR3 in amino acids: CASSLAGLSGYTF. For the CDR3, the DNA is TGCGCCAGCAGCTTGGCAGGGCTCTCTGGCTACACCTTC.